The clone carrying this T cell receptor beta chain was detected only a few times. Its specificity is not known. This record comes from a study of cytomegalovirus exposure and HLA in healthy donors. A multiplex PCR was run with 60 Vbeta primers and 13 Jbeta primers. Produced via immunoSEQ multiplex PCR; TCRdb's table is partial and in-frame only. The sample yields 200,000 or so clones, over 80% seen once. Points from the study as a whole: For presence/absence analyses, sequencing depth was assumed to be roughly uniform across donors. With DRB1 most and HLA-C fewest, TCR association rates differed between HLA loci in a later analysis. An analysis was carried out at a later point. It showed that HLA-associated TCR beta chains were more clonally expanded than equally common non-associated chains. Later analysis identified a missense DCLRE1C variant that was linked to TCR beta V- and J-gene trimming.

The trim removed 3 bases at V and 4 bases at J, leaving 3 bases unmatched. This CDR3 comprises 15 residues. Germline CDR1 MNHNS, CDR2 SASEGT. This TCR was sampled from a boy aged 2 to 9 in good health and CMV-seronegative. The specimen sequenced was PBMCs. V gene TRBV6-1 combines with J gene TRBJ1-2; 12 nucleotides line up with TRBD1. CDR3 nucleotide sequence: TGTGCCAGCAGTGACGGGACAGGGGGCACCTATGGCTACACCTTC. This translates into CASSDGTGGTYGYTF.